This is a list of T cell receptor beta chains from one sample in a study of blood T cell repertoires in COVID-19. Assay used: immunoSEQ multiplex PCR; TCRdb lists only in-frame clones, some missing. The sample includes 80,000 to 100,000 clones, about 85% of them seen just once. The sample consisted of peripheral blood. These receptor sequences come from an older man with acute or convalescent COVID-19. Each CDR3 is given with its conserved first and last residue. A D gene is named only where the DNA matches it firmly. Clone size, where shown, is once, few, many, or a class for clones that have expanded.

TRBJ2-7 NA NA TRBV27 CASSLEVGAYEQYF TGTGCCAGCAGTTTAGAGGTGGGAGCATACGAGCAGTACTTC
TRBJ1-1 NA NA TRBV2 CASRGDIIGEAFF TGTGCCAGCAGAGGGGACATTATCGGTGAAGCTTTCTTT
TRBJ1-4 NA TRBD1 TRBV19 CASSTQGGNEKLFF TGTGCCAGTAGTACGCAGGGGGGAAATGAAAAACTGTTTTTT
TRBJ2-5 once NA TRBV29-1 CSGARGQETQYF TGCAGCGGGGCCCGGGGCCAAGAGACCCAGTACTTC
TRBJ2-3 NA NA TRBV3-1/TRBV3-2 CASSHRGADTQYF TGTGCCAGCAGCCACAGGGGGGCAGATACGCAGTATTTT
TRBJ2-1 NA TRBD2 TRBV9 CASSSRGRTSGGVINEQFF TGTGCCAGCAGCTCCCGGGGCCGGACTAGCGGGGGGGTAATCAATGAGCAGTTCTTC
TRBJ1-1 NA NA TRBV18 CASSQQGQMNTEAFF TGTGCCAGCTCACAACAGGGTCAAATGAACACTGAAGCTTTCTTT
TRBJ2-3 NA NA TRBV21-1 CASSKLSSLTSGGTDTQYF TGTGCCAGCAGCAAACTCTCCAGTTTGACTAGCGGGGGCACAGATACGCAGTATTTT
TRBJ2-5 NA NA TRBV6-5 CASSYLASGETQYF TGTGCCAGCAGTTATCTAGCCTCGGGAGAGACCCAGTACTTC
TRBJ2-7 NA TRBD1 TRBV30 CAWSGGTGVNSEQYF TGTGCCTGGAGTGGAGGGACAGGGGTGAATTCCGAGCAGTACTTC
TRBJ1-4 once NA TRBV5-1 CASSLEGGKNEKLFF TGCGCCAGCAGCTTGGAGGGGGGGAAGAATGAAAAACTGTTTTTT
TRBJ1-1 NA NA TRBV28 CASSLFSTEAFF TGTGCCAGCAGTTTATTTAGCACTGAAGCTTTCTTT
TRBJ2-3 NA TRBD1 TRBV6-5 CASTGTGGRDTQYF TGTGCCAGCACAGGGACAGGGGGCAGAGATACGCAGTATTTT
TRBJ2-7 NA TRBD2 TRBV5-4 CASSPGLAGAGFYEQYF TGTGCCAGCAGCCCAGGACTAGCGGGGGCCGGCTTCTACGAGCAGTACTTC
TRBJ1-6 once NA TRBV19 CASKQGGSPLHF TGTGCCAGTAAGCAGGGCGGCTCACCCCTCCACTTT
TRBJ1-2 once TRBD1 TRBV10-3 CAISSDRGRDGYTF TGTGCCATCAGTTCAGACAGGGGTAGGGATGGCTACACCTTC
TRBJ1-2 NA NA TRBV27 CASSLVPGNYGYTF TGTGCCAGCAGTTTAGTCCCGGGGAACTATGGCTACACCTTC
TRBJ2-2 NA NA TRBV18 CASSPRSGGTTGELFF TGTGCCAGCTCACCAAGGTCGGGGGGCACGACCGGGGAGCTGTTTTTT
TRBJ1-1 NA NA TRBV6-1 CASSEPGLNTEAFF TGTGCCAGCAGTGAACCGGGTTTGAACACTGAAGCTTTCTTT